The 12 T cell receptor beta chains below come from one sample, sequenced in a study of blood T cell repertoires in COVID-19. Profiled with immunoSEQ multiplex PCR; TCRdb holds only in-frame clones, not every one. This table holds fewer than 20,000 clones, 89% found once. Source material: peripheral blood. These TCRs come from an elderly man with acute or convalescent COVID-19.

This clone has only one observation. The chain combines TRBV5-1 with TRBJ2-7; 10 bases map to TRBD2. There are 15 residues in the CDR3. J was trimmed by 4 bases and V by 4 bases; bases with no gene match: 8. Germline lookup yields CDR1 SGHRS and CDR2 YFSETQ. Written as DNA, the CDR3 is TGCGCCAGCAGCGTTTCTAGCGGGAGCGGGTACGAGCAGTACTTC. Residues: CASSVSSGSGYEQYF.

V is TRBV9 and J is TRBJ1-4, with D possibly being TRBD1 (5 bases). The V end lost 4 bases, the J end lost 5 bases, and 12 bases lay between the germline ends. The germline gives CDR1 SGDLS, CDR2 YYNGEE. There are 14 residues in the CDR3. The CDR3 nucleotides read TGTGCCAGCAGCCTCCGGGGGGTGAATGAAAAACTGTTTTTT. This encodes CASSLRGVNEKLFF.

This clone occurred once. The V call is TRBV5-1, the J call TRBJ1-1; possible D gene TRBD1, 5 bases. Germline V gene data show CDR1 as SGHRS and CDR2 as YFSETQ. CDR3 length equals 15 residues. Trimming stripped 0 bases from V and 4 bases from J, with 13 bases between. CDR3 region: CASSLVQRGGTEAFF. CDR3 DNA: TGCGCCAGCAGCTTGGTTCAAAGGGGTGGCACTGAAGCTTTCTTT.

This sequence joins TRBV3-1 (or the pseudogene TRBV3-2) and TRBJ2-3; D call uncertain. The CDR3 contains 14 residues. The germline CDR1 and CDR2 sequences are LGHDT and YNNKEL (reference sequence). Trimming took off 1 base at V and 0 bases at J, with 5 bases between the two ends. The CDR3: CASSQASSTDTQYF. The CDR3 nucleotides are TGTGCCAGCAGCCAAGCGTCTAGCACAGATACGCAGTATTTT.

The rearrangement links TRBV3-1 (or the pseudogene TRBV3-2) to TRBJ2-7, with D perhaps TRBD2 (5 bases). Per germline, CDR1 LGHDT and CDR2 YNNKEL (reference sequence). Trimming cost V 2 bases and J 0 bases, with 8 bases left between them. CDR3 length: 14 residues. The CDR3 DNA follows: TGTGCCAGCAGCCAAACTAGGAGCTCCTACGAGCAGTACTTC. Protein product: CASSQTRSSYEQYF.

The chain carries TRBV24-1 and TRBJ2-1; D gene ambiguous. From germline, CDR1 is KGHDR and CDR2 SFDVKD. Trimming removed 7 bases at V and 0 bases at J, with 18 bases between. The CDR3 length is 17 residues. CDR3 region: CATRAPGQITSYNEQFF. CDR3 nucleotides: TGTGCCACCAGGGCCCCAGGCCAGATCACCTCCTACAATGAGCAGTTCTTC.

CDR3 nucleotides: TGTGCCAGCAGCCAAGGGGACAGGGGGGATTTGTGGGCTTTCTTT. Translation: CASSQGDRGDLWAFF. The chain links TRBV6-5 to TRBJ1-1; 11 bases line up with TRBD1. V lost 6 bases and J lost 11; bases outside the gene matches: 14. Germline-derived CDR1 and CDR2 are MNHEY and SVGAGI. This CDR3 has 15 residues.

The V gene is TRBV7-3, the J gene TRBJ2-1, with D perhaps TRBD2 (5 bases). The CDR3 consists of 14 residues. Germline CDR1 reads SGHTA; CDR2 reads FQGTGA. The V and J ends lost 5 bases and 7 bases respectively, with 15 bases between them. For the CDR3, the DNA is TGTGCCAGCAGCGACGGCTTCCGGGGTAATGAGCAGTTCTTC. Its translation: CASSDGFRGNEQFF.

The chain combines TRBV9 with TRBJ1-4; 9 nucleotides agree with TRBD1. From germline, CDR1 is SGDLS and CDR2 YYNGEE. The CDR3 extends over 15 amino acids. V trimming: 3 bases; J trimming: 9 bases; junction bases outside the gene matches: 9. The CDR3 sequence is CASSASGTGSKKLFF. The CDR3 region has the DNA TGTGCCAGCAGCGCATCCGGGACAGGGAGTAAAAAACTGTTTTTT.

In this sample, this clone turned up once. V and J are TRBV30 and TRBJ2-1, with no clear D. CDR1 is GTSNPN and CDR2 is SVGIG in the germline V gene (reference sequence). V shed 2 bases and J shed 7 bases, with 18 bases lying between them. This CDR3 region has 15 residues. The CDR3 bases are TGTGCCTGGAGTATCGACCTGGTAGCTACGAATGAGCAGTTCTTC. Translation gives CAWSIDLVATNEQFF.

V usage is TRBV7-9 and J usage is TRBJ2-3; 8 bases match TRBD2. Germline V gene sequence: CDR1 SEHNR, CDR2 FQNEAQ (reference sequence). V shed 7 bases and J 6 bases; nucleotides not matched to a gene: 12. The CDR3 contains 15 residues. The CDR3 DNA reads TGTGCCAGCACCTCGAACCGGGGGGGAAGGGATACGCAGTATTTT. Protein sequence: CASTSNRGGRDTQYF.

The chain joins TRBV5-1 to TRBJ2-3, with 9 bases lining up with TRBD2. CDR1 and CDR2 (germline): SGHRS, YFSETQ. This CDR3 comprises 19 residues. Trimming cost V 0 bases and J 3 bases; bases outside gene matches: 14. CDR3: CASSLAGSGGTLGTDTQYF. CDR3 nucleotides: TGCGCCAGCAGCTTGGCCGGTAGCGGGGGCACTCTGGGGACAGATACGCAGTATTTT.